The next 2 T cell receptor beta chains were all read from a single sample in a study of beta chain features in type 1 diabetes. Whole-study findings and limits: There was a moderate but significant shortening of TCRB CDR3s in all four CD4+ subsets of Type 1 diabetes patients.

No antigens are known for them. Sequencing targeted expressed TCRB transcripts, as all isolated RNA had been reverse transcribed. Libraries were prepared by immunoSEQ multiplex PCR; TCRdb keeps only in-frame clonotypes and omits some of them. The sample includes 150,000 to 200,000 clones, 63% of them seen just once. Sequenced material: naive CD4+ T cells from blood. These receptors all come from a young man with type 1 diabetes.

This clone occurred a few times. This sequence joins TRBV11-2 and TRBJ2-5; no clear D gene. Germline V CDR1 and CDR2: SGHAT, FQNNGV. The CDR3 extends over 13 amino acids. Deletions cut 5 bases from V and 5 bases from J, with 12 bases between. The CDR3 DNA follows: TGTGCCAGCAGCAGAATATCGGACGAGACCCAGTACTTC. This codes for CASSRISDETQYF.

V and J are TRBV27 and TRBJ1-6; 7 bases are shared with TRBD1. The V segment lost 4 bases and the J segment 10 bases; nucleotides outside the gene matches: 7. The CDR3 covers 14 residues. Per germline, CDR1 MNHEY and CDR2 SMNVEV (reference sequence). The CDR3 sequence: CASSSTGVGSPLHF. DNA for the CDR3: TGTGCCAGCAGTTCAACAGGGGTGGGGTCACCCCTCCACTTT.